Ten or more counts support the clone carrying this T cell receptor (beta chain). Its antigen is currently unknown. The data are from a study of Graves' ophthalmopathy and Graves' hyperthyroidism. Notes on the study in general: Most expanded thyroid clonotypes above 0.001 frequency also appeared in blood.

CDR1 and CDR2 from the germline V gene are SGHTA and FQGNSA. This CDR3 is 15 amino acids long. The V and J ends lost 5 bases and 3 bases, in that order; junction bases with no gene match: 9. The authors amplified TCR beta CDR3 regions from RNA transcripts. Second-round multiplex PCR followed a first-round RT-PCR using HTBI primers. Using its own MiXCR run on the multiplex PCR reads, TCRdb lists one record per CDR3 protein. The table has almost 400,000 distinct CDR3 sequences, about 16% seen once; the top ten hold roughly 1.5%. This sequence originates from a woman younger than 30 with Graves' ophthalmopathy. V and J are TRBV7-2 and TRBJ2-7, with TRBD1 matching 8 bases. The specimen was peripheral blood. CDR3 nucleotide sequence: TGTGCCAGCAGCCCCCCAGGACAGGGCTTCTACGAGCAGTACTTC. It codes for CASSPPGQGFYEQYF.